This record concerns one T cell receptor (beta chain) sequence. Antigen: not known. Clones were read by immunoSEQ multiplex PCR, and TCRdb kept only the in-frame ones, dropping some. The sample comprises roughly 150,000 clones, 89% of which are singletons, and 4.5% to 6.5% rests with the top ten. This specimen belongs to a study of T cell responses to AZD1222 COVID-19 vaccine. Study overall: Combined were second doses at about 4 or about 12 weeks.

Study-level results: The donor group comprised mostly white British people and more females; the analysis possibly underestimated clonal diversity. Unmutated regions of variants are reportedly targeted by nearly half of spike-specific TCRs. Without day 14 samples, only post-peak T cell repertoires were studied.

CDR1 is SGHDT and CDR2 is YYEEEE in the germline V gene. The ends were cut back, 4 bases at V and 1 base at J, with 15 bases in the middle. This CDR3 has 16 amino acids. Sequenced material: peripheral blood, taken on day 0 of AZD1222 vaccination. The TCR originated in an adult in good health. The chain couples TRBV5-6 to TRBJ2-1; maybe TRBD1 (5 bases). The CDR3 sequence is CASSHKQVRSYNEQFF. CDR3 DNA sequence: TGTGCCAGCAGCCACAAACAGGTTCGGTCCTACAATGAGCAGTTCTTC.